This T cell receptor beta chain was identified in a study of T cell responses to AZD1222 COVID-19 vaccine (dated by TCRdb to 2020 to 2023). Looking at the study overall: A total of more than 230 trial participants underwent TCR sequencing, of whom some 200 had received two doses of AZD1222 and about 26 had received two doses of the MenACWY control vaccine. Trial participants were enrolled into age subgroups of 18-55, 56-69 and 70-plus years, which contained about 150, 28 and 57 TCR-sequenced participants, respectively.

The CDR3 regions of human TCRbeta chains were analyzed by immunosequencing. Per the original workflow: TCRs in the repertoires were compared against a reference library of SARS-CoV-2-specific TCRs that had been generated with the MIRA antigen-specificity platform. Breadth was defined as the fraction of unique TCRs that were SARS-CoV-2-associated. Depth was defined as the fraction of total T cells that were SARS-CoV-2-associated. Using the MIRA data, each spike-specific TCR was mapped to the spike region that the TCR reacts to and placed in a CD4 or CD8 class. Log10-transformed breadth and depth values were compared by one-way ANOVA with Sidak's multiple comparisons tests. Entries here come from immuneACCESS through TCRdb and include only in-frame sequences with V and J called. Some clones fail to appear in such tables; in the studies checked, an unresolved V gene covers under half of the shortfall, and the cause of the remainder is unknown. D and trimming were read from the DNA, whereas the V and J calls and clone size are those reported in that table. Across this sample there are roughly 70,000 clones, with 79% seen only once. The biggest ten clones account for roughly 25% of the sample.

The CDR1 and CDR2 encoded by the germline V gene (reference sequence) are MNHNY and SVGAGI. Trimming costs V 3 bases and J 0 bases, and their ends lie 6 bases apart. Spanning cysteine to phenylalanine, the CDR3 consists of 15 amino acids. Only the CDR3 DNA stays, 45 bases, in frame from base 1. Sample time point, as interpreted from the label and publication: baseline before first vaccination. The sample's treatment or condition label is to be understood as: meningococcal conjugate vaccine given as trial control. Samples from vaccinated people were obtained from the UK trials COV001 and COV002, which included a single-blind randomized controlled phase 2/3 trial of AZD1222 (ChAdOx1 nCoV-19) in healthy adults. For TCRbeta chain sequencing, PBMC samples from trial participants were taken at day 0 and at day 28 after the second dose. The paper's findings and limits, for the study overall: Most participants were white British and females outnumbered males, and the authors suggested that clonal diversity may have been underestimated. Conclusions about previously exposed vaccinees are limited, since just 6 or 7 AZD1222 recipients were seropositive for SARS-CoV-2 at baseline. Because no samples from the day 14 peak response were available, repertoires could be characterized only after the peak T cell response. The vaccine-associated CD4 TCRs covered the entire spike protein, and the dominant responses fell in regions 160-218 and 743-854. The 56-69-year group was small, and its depth increase did not reach significance, likely because of low power. Reportedly, close to half of the unique spike-specific TCRs recognized epitopes lying outside the regions that are mutated in the B.1.351 and B.1.1.7 variants. Spike-specific TCR breadth and depth rose significantly after two AZD1222 doses compared with day 0 and with MenACWY recipients.

A note on this clone: Which antigen it targets is not known. Base-call qualities are not available, and no considerably larger clone is one nucleotide away.

The clonotype comes from an adult in good health. The specimen was peripheral blood, collected on day 0 of MenACWY control vaccination. The chain employs TRBV6-6 and TRBJ2-6; a confident D gene designation cannot be given. The DNA reads as follows: TGTGCCAGCAGTTATGTCGGCTCTGGGGCCAACGTCCTGACTTTC. The translation is CASSYVGSGANVLTF.